What follows are 21 T cell receptor beta chains derived from one specimen sequenced in a study of cytomegalovirus exposure and HLA in healthy donors. The PCR employed 60 Vbeta primers together with 13 Jbeta primers. Repertoires were generated with immunoSEQ multiplex PCR, while TCRdb's copy carries only in-frame clones and drops some. The sample carries 130,000 or so clones, around nine tenths recorded once. The specimen sequenced was PBMCs. All receptors come from a woman aged 25-40 years in good health and CMV-seronegative.

This clone has just one count. CDR3 sequence: CASSVRDNSGNEQFF. CDR3 DNA: TGTGCCAGCAGCGTCCGGGACAACTCTGGCAATGAGCAGTTCTTC. This rearrangement joins TRBV7-2 to TRBJ2-1, with D maybe TRBD1 (6 bases). Germline lookup yields CDR1 SGHTA and CDR2 FQGNSA. Trimming removed 5 bases at V and 6 bases at J, with 17 bases between. The CDR3 runs 15 residues.

This chain joins TRBV28 and TRBJ2-1, with 7 bases that match TRBD2. V lost 3 bases to trimming and J lost 0 bases; unmatched junction nucleotides: 5. The CDR3 has 16 amino acids. Germline V gene lookup returns CDR1 MDHEN and CDR2 SYDVKM. CDR3 bases: TGTGCCAGCAGTTTGGGCGGGGGAGGCTCCTACAATGAGCAGTTCTTC. Translated, it gives CASSLGGGGSYNEQFF.

The rearrangement links TRBV19 to TRBJ2-7; TRBD2 matches 11 bases. J was trimmed by 4 bases and V by 3 bases; bases with no gene match: 5. Germline loops: CDR1 LNHDA, CDR2 SQIVND (reference sequence). This CDR3 is 15 amino acids long. The CDR3: CASSILASGRYEQYF. The CDR3 bases are TGTGCCAGTAGTATTTTAGCTAGCGGGAGGTACGAGCAGTACTTC. Full variable domain (outside the CDR3, taken from reference TRBV19 and TRBJ2-7): DGGITQSPKYLFRKEGQNVTLSCEQNLNHDAMYWYRQDPGQGLRLIYYSQIVNDFQKGDIAEGYSVSREKKESFPLTVTSAQKNPTAFYLCASSILASGRYEQYFGPGTRLTVT.

The rearrangement uses TRBV5-8 and TRBJ1-5; 7 positions match TRBD1. Germline V gives CDR1 SGHTS, CDR2 YDEGEE. The V and J ends lost 1 base and 0 bases, in that order; junction bases with no gene match: 7. The CDR3 is 17 amino acids. CDR3 nucleotide sequence: TGTGCCAGCAGCTTGTCCCGGGACAGCTATAGCAATCAGCCCCAGCATTTT. It translates to CASSLSRDSYSNQPQHF.

The chain carries TRBV27 and TRBJ1-5; D unresolved. Germline V gene lookup returns CDR1 MNHEY and CDR2 SMNVEV (reference sequence). CDR3 length: 13 amino acids. V was clipped by 5 bases and J by 6 bases, with 11 bases between them. The CDR3 bases are TGTGCCAGCAGTGCCCTCAACGGTCAGCCCCAGCATTTT. Translated: CASSALNGQPQHF.

The genes are TRBV19 and TRBJ2-1, with 7 bases aligning to TRBD2. Germline V gene sequence: CDR1 LNHDA, CDR2 SQIVND (reference sequence). This CDR3 is built from 15 residues. V lost 5 bases, J lost 5 bases, and 9 bases stayed unmatched. In DNA, the CDR3 is TGTGCCAGTAGTTGGGGCGGGAGAACCGACAATGAGCAGTTCTTC. Protein product: CASSWGGRTDNEQFF.

The J gene is TRBJ1-5, the V gene TRBV7-2, with 9 positions matching TRBD1. CDR3 length equals 15 residues. The V gene end was trimmed by 5 bases and the J gene end by 6 bases; junction bases not matched to a gene: 8. CDR1 is SGHTA and CDR2 is FQGNSA in the germline V gene. CDR3 in amino acids: CASSLRTGDGQPQHF. The CDR3 DNA sequence: TGTGCCAGCAGCCTAAGGACAGGGGACGGTCAGCCCCAGCATTTT.

The count of this clone is one. The J gene is TRBJ2-5, the V gene TRBV6-1; D might be TRBD2 (7 bases). The V and J ends lost 0 bases and 4 bases respectively, with 21 bases between them. The CDR3 covers 18 residues. Germline CDR1 is MNHNS and CDR2 is SASEGT. CDR3 coding DNA: TGTGCCAGCAGTGAAGCAGGGGGGGCGAACTTGTTAGGAGAGACCCAGTACTTC. Residues: CASSEAGGANLLGETQYF.

CDR3: CASNSDRGLVNTGELFF. The CDR3 DNA reads TGTGCCAGCAATTCGGACAGGGGTTTAGTAAACACCGGGGAGCTGTTTTTT. This chain links TRBV28 with TRBJ2-2; 9 bases fit TRBD1. Germline CDR1 and CDR2: MDHEN and SYDVKM. The V and J ends lost 7 bases and 2 bases, in that order; junction bases with no gene match: 11. The CDR3 is made up of 17 amino acids.

DNA of the CDR3: TGTGCCAGCAGCGTAGAGGCAGGGGTTATCGCTGAAGCTTTCTTT. Translated: CASSVEAGVIAEAFF. The J gene is TRBJ1-1, the V gene TRBV9; tentative D call: TRBD1 (6 bases). The ends were cut back, 0 bases at V and 6 bases at J, with 15 bases in the middle. CDR3 length equals 15 residues. The germline gives CDR1 SGDLS, CDR2 YYNGEE.

The chain carries TRBV10-3 and TRBJ1-1, with D perhaps matching TRBD1 (5 bases). Germline lookup yields CDR1 ENHRY and CDR2 SYGVKD. The CDR3 consists of 13 residues. Trimming cost V 3 bases and J 1 base, with 6 bases left between them. DNA for the CDR3: TGTGCCATCAGTGAAACAGGGAACACTGAAGCTTTCTTT. Amino acid sequence: CAISETGNTEAFF.

This rearrangement joins TRBV30 to TRBJ1-2, with 7 bases that match TRBD1. Trimming at V came to 7 bases and at J to 4 bases, leaving 3 bases not matched to a gene. The CDR3 is 11 residues long. The germline V gene encodes CDR1 GTSNPN and CDR2 SVGIG (reference sequence). The CDR3 bases are TGTGCCTTAGACAGGGCCTATGGCTACACCTTC. This translates into CALDRAYGYTF. Full variable domain (rest looked up from reference TRBV30 and TRBJ1-2): SQTIHQWPATLVQPVGSPLSLECTVEGTSNPNLYWYRQAAGRGLQLLFYSVGIGQISSEVPQNLSASRPQDRQFILSSKKLLLSDSGFYLCALDRAYGYTFGSGTRLTVV.

The rearrangement uses TRBV7-9 and TRBJ1-4; D not certain. The germline V gene encodes CDR1 SEHNR and CDR2 FQNEAQ (reference sequence). V lost 1 base and J 1 base, leaving 7 bases between the germline ends. The CDR3 totals 15 residues. The CDR3, as DNA: TGTGCCAGCAGCTTAGACCCGGGAACTAATGAAAAACTGTTTTTT. Protein sequence: CASSLDPGTNEKLFF.

V is TRBV27 and J is TRBJ2-3; 7 bases are shared with TRBD2. Germline values: CDR1 MNHEY, CDR2 SMNVEV (reference sequence). The CDR3 extends over 16 amino acids. The junction had 7 bases not matched to a gene; V was cut back by 2 bases and J by 2 bases. CDR3 in amino acids: CASSLAPSGFTDTQYF. The CDR3 bases are TGTGCCAGCAGTTTAGCCCCTAGCGGTTTCACAGATACGCAGTATTTT.

The chain employs TRBV6-5 and TRBJ2-7, with TRBD2 identical over 15 bases. Per germline, CDR1 MNHEY and CDR2 SVGAGI. Germline trimming cut 0 bases from V and 7 bases from J; bases unmatched to any gene: 1. This CDR3 has 15 amino acids. Here the CDR3 reads CASSYSGTSGREQYF. In DNA form, the CDR3 reads TGTGCCAGCAGTTACTCCGGGACTAGCGGGAGGGAGCAGTACTTC.

This rearrangement joins TRBV28 to TRBJ2-7; 7 positions match TRBD1. CDR3 length: 16 amino acids. The germline V gene encodes CDR1 MDHEN and CDR2 SYDVKM. Trimming cost V 4 bases and J 0 bases; bases outside gene matches: 9. The chain's CDR3 is CASSSAHRGTSYEQYF. CDR3 coding DNA: TGTGCCAGCAGTTCGGCCCACAGGGGCACCTCCTACGAGCAGTACTTC.

This chain links TRBV28 with TRBJ1-1; no firm D call. Trimming removed 3 bases at V and 6 bases at J, with 8 bases between. Germline CDR1 and CDR2: MDHEN and SYDVKM. The CDR3 contains 12 residues. CDR3 in DNA: TGTGCCAGCAGTTTGCGCCCCGCTGAAGCTTTCTTT. Protein product: CASSLRPAEAFF.

The rearrangement joins TRBV28 to TRBJ2-4; D gene ambiguous. CDR3 length: 12 residues. Trimming left V 4 bases short and J 7 bases short, with 8 bases between. CDR1 and CDR2 (germline): MDHEN, SYDVKM. The CDR3 nucleotides read TGTGCCAGCAGTTCGTTGCGCAACATTCAGTACTTC. This translates into CASSSLRNIQYF.

The chain couples TRBV5-5 to TRBJ1-1; unclear D gene. Germline loops: CDR1 SGHKS, CDR2 YYEKEE (reference sequence). This CDR3 is 13 amino acids long. The V end lost 4 bases, the J end lost 5 bases, and 12 bases lay between the germline ends. CDR3 nucleotide sequence: TGTGCCAGCAGCCGCGAGGGTCCAACTGAAGCTTTCTTT. It encodes CASSREGPTEAFF. The whole variable domain, filled in from reference TRBV5-5 and TRBJ1-1, reads DAGVTQSPTHLIKTRGQQVTLRCSPISGHKSVSWYQQVLGQGPQFIFQYYEKEERGRGNFPDRFSARQFPNYSSELNVNALLLGDSALYLCASSREGPTEAFFGQGTRLTVV.

The chain recombines TRBV7-3 with TRBJ1-1; 10 bases agree with TRBD1. Germline CDR1 is SGHTA and CDR2 is FQGTGA. The CDR3 extends over 18 amino acids. Germline trimming cut 0 bases from V and 1 base from J; bases unmatched to any gene: 8. CDR3 amino acids: CASSLTAGQGLRNTEAFF. The DNA for the CDR3 is TGTGCCAGCAGCTTAACCGCGGGACAGGGGCTCCGGAACACTGAAGCTTTCTTT. The variable domain in full, with the rest retrieved from reference TRBV7-3 and TRBJ1-1, is GAGVSQTPSNKVTEKGKYVELRCDPISGHTALYWYRQSLGQGPEFLIYFQGTGAADDSGLPNDRFFAVRPEGSVSTLKIQRTERGDSAVYLCASSLTAGQGLRNTEAFFGQGTRLTVV.

The chain links TRBV28 to TRBJ1-5, with D maybe TRBD1 (6 bases). V lost 1 base to trimming and J lost 6 bases, with 16 bases between them. The CDR3 is 16 amino acids. Per germline, CDR1 MDHEN and CDR2 SYDVKM. The CDR3 is CASSLFGGGGGQPQHF. For the CDR3, the DNA is TGTGCCAGCAGTTTATTTGGGGGAGGGGGGGGTCAGCCCCAGCATTTT.